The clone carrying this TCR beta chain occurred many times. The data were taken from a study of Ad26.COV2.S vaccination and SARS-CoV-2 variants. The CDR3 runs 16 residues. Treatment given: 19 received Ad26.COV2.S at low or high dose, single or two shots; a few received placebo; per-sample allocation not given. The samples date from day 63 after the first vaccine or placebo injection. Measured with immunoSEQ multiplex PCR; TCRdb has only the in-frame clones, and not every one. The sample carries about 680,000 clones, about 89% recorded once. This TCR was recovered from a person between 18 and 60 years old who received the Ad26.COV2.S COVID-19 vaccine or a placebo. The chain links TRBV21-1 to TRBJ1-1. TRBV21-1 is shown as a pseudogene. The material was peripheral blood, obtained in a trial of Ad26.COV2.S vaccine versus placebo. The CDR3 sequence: CASSKGREGTNTEAFF. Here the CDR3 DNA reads TGTGCCAGCAGCAAAGGGAGGGAGGGAACGAACACTGAAGCTTTCTTT.